These T cell receptor beta chains were read from a single sample in a study of blood T cell repertoires in COVID-19. Only in-frame clones appear in the TCRdb table, and some are missing; sequencing was by immunoSEQ multiplex PCR. This sample yields about 250,000 clones, of which about 90% are seen a single time; roughly 3% belongs to the top ten. The sample taken for sequencing was peripheral blood. The receptor set was obtained from a young man with active or convalescent COVID-19. The CDR3 runs from the conserved cysteine through the conserved F or W. Fields, in order: V gene, CDR3 length, J gene, clone size, D gene, CDR3 DNA, CDR3 protein. A D gene is named only where the DNA matches it firmly. The size field is filled for only some rows; it gives once, few, many or a size class.

>TRBV9|21|TRBJ2-6|NA|NA
TGTGCCAGCAGCCCGGGAGGGACAGGGATGCTCCCTAGCTCTGGGGCCAACGTCCTGACTTTC
CASSPGGTGMLPSSGANVLTF
>TRBV28|16|TRBJ1-4|NA|NA
TGTGCCAGCAGCCAGATTACAGGGTTGGCTAATGAAAAACTGTTTTTT
CASSQITGLANEKLFF
>TRBV5-8|15|TRBJ2-7|once|TRBD1
TGTGCCAGCAGCACCGGACAGGGTACGTCCTACGAGCAGTACTTC
CASSTGQGTSYEQYF
>TRBV18|16|TRBJ1-3|once|TRBD1
TGTGCCAGCTCACCAGGGACAGGGGGCTCTGGAAACACCATATATTTT
CASSPGTGGSGNTIYF
>TRBV7-6|16|TRBJ2-7|NA|TRBD1
TGTGCCAGCAGCTTAGTCCCGGGACAGGGATCCTACGAGCAGTACTTC
CASSLVPGQGSYEQYF
>TRBV3-1/TRBV3-2|13|TRBJ1-1|NA|NA
TGTGCCAGCAGCCAAGGAGCCGGGGTCGAAGCTTTCTTT
CASSQGAGVEAFF
>TRBV3-1/TRBV3-2|15|TRBJ1-1|NA|NA
TGTGCCAGCAGCCAAGATGGACAGCCAAGGACTGAAGCTTTCTTT
CASSQDGQPRTEAFF
>TRBV19|15|TRBJ1-5|NA|TRBD1
TGTGCCACACAGAAACAGGGGGCTGGTGGTCAGCCCCAGCATTTT
CATQKQGAGGQPQHF
>TRBV7-2|15|TRBJ2-1|NA|TRBD2
TGTGCCAGCAGCCTAAGCGGGAGGACCTACAATGAGCAGTTCTTC
CASSLSGRTYNEQFF
>TRBV28|16|TRBJ2-3|NA|NA
TGTGCCAGCAGTTTACCCCCAGGGAAGGGCACAGATACGCAGTATTTT
CASSLPPGKGTDTQYF
>TRBV5-4|16|TRBJ2-5|NA|NA
TGTGCCAGCAGCTTGAGCAGCGGATCTAAACAAGAGACCCAGTACTTC
CASSLSSGSKQETQYF
>TRBV27|13|TRBJ2-7|NA|TRBD2
TGTGCCAGCAGGGCTAGCGGGAGCTTCGAGCAGTACTTC
CASRASGSFEQYF
>TRBV18|17|TRBJ1-1|NA|TRBD1
TGTGCCAGCTCACCCCCTGGACAGGGGGTAATGAACACTGAAGCTTTCTTT
CASSPPGQGVMNTEAFF
>TRBV5-1|14|TRBJ2-7|NA|TRBD1
TGCGCCAGCAGCATAGGGACAGGGGGTGGCGAGCAGTACTTC
CASSIGTGGGEQYF
>TRBV4-2|17|TRBJ2-1|NA|NA
TGTGCCAGCAGCCAAGCCCCGACGGGTAGAGGTAACAATGAGCAGTTCTTC
CASSQAPTGRGNNEQFF
>TRBV7-3|15|TRBJ2-7|NA|TRBD2
TGTGCCAGCAGCTTAGCCAGCGGGAGCTCCTACGAGCAGTACTTC
CASSLASGSSYEQYF
>TRBV5-6|19|TRBJ1-6|NA|TRBD1
TGTGCCAGCAGCACTGGTAGCCACAGGGGGCCGTCCTATAATTCACCCCTCCACTTT
CASSTGSHRGPSYNSPLHF
>TRBV9|19|TRBJ2-3|NA|TRBD2
TGTGCCAGCAGCGTATATGGGACTAGCGGAGTATCTAGCACAGATACGCAGTATTTT
CASSVYGTSGVSSTDTQYF